These T cell receptor beta chains were read from a single sample in a study of T cell repertoires in cytomegalovirus infection. These TCRs' antigens remain unknown. Each CDR3 protein is one row after TCRdb ran MiXCR on the reads. This table holds under 95,000 distinct CDR3 sequences, about 44% found once. The sample was CD8+ T cells from cultured PBMCs, taken from culture after CMV antigen stimulation. All receptors come from a human donor in good health (CMV status not recorded). Some clones in this sample may be carry-over from other donors' samples. Both conserved end residues are part of each CDR3. Fields, in order: V gene, J gene, clone size, D gene, CDR3 protein, CDR3 DNA. D genes are given only for firm matches. Only some rows state a clone size, as once, few, many or a class for expanded clones.

v_gene: TRBV7-8; j_gene: TRBJ2-3; abundance: NA; d_gene: TRBD2; CDR3aa: CASSSGGAADTQYF; CDR3nt: TGTGCCAGCAGCTCGGGGGGGGCCGCAGATACGCAGTATTTT
v_gene: TRBV27; j_gene: TRBJ2-3; abundance: once; d_gene: NA; CDR3aa: CASSLYSQGTRRDF; CDR3nt: TGTGCCAGCAGTTTATATTCTCAGGGGACCCGGAGGGATTTT
v_gene: TRBV7-3; j_gene: TRBJ2-7; abundance: few; d_gene: TRBD2; CDR3aa: CASSSRGGTLYEQYF; CDR3nt: TGTGCCAGCAGCTCCCGGGGGGGGACCCTCTACGAGCAGTACTTC
v_gene: TRBV27; j_gene: TRBJ1-5; abundance: NA; d_gene: NA; CDR3aa: CASRQGLYSNQPQHF; CDR3nt: TGTGCCAGCAGGCAGGGGCTTTATAGCAATCAGCCCCAGCATTTT
v_gene: TRBV28; j_gene: TRBJ2-2; abundance: NA; d_gene: NA; CDR3aa: CASNPSSELHTGELFF; CDR3nt: TGTGCCAGCAACCCGTCATCCGAATTGCACACCGGGGAGCTGTTTTTT
v_gene: TRBV11-1; j_gene: TRBJ2-2; abundance: NA; d_gene: TRBD2; CDR3aa: CASSASGTIGELFF; CDR3nt: TGTGCCAGCAGCGCTAGCGGGACAATCGGGGAGCTGTTTTTT
v_gene: TRBV11-1; j_gene: TRBJ2-3; abundance: NA; d_gene: TRBD2; CDR3aa: CASSSEGIGGRASDTQYF; CDR3nt: TGTGCCAGCAGCTCCGAAGGCATAGGCGGGAGGGCCTCAGATACGCAGTATTTT
v_gene: TRBV12-3/TRBV12-4; j_gene: TRBJ2-2; abundance: NA; d_gene: TRBD1; CDR3aa: CASSAGQGNTGELFF; CDR3nt: TGTGCCAGCAGTGCGGGACAGGGGAACACCGGGGAGCTGTTTTTT
v_gene: TRBV7-9; j_gene: TRBJ1-4; abundance: NA; d_gene: NA; CDR3aa: CASSVVGRGEKLFF; CDR3nt: TGTGCCAGCAGCGTAGTGGGGAGGGGCGAAAAACTGTTTTTT
v_gene: TRBV7-9; j_gene: TRBJ2-3; abundance: NA; d_gene: TRBD1; CDR3aa: CASSLALETGEIDTQYF; CDR3nt: TGTGCCAGCAGCTTAGCGCTAGAGACAGGGGAAATAGATACGCAGTATTTT
v_gene: TRBV6-4; j_gene: TRBJ2-2; abundance: NA; d_gene: TRBD1; CDR3aa: CASQFDRGHVTGELFF; CDR3nt: TGTGCCAGCCAGTTCGACAGGGGGCACGTCACCGGGGAGCTGTTTTTT
v_gene: TRBV14; j_gene: TRBJ2-3; abundance: NA; d_gene: NA; CDR3aa: CASSQEGRVDTQYF; CDR3nt: TGTGCCAGCAGCCAAGAAGGCAGGGTAGATACGCAGTATTTT
v_gene: TRBV7-2; j_gene: TRBJ1-5; abundance: few; d_gene: NA; CDR3aa: CEGYSNQPQHF; CDR3nt: TGTGAGGGTTATAGCAATCAGCCCCAGCATTTT
v_gene: TRBV25-1; j_gene: TRBJ1-1; abundance: few; d_gene: TRBD1; CDR3aa: CASRQGAFEAFF; CDR3nt: TGTGCCAGCAGACAGGGGGCCTTTGAAGCTTTCTTT